The 21 T cell receptor beta chains listed next were all sequenced from one sample in a study of T cell clonality in common variable immunodeficiency. Regarding the study as a whole: Fewer deletions and N-nucleotide insertions were reportedly seen in common variable immunodeficiency TCR beta sequences.

What these receptors recognize is not known. Repertoires were generated with immunoSEQ multiplex PCR, while TCRdb's copy carries only in-frame clones and drops some. The sample has some 25,000 clones, none seen only once. Sequencing was carried out using peripheral blood mononuclear cells. These receptors all stem from a human donor with common variable immunodeficiency.

In the case of this clone: The sequence runs out 3 residues before the end of the CDR3; the remainder is reconstructed from the germline J gene. The rearrangement links TRBV18 to TRBJ2-7; TRBD1 aligns across 8 bases. J lost 4 bases, V lost 3 bases, and 8 bases had no gene match. CDR3 size: 15 residues. The germline gives CDR1 KGHSH, CDR2 LQKENI. The CDR3 protein is CASSPSTGARYEQYF. The covered CDR3 bases are TGTGCCAGCTCACCTTCGACAGGGGCTAGGTACGAG. Full variable domain (missing parts from reference TRBV18 and TRBJ2-7): NAGVMQNPRHLVRRRGQEARLRCSPMKGHSHVYWYRQLPEEGLKFMVYLQKENIIDESGMPKERFSAEFPKEGPSILRIQQVVRGDSAAYFCASSPSTGARYEQYFGPGTRLTVT.

This clone has more than one count but fewer than ten. Read coverage stops 3 residues before the CDR3 terminus; the germline J gene supplies the remainder. V and J are TRBV6-1 and TRBJ1-2; D perhaps matches TRBD1 (5 bases). Trimming cost V 0 bases and J 6 bases, with 17 bases left between them. Germline CDR1 reads MNHNS; CDR2 reads SASEGT. The CDR3 is 16 amino acids. CDR3: CASSEAPEDPGNGYTF. The part of the CDR3 DNA that was read is TGTGCCAGCAGTGAAGCCCCGGAGGACCCAGGGAATGGC.

This clone was found many times. Germline and junction disagree at one end, which may indicate a read error. Read sequence stops 3 residues before the CDR3 end, and the germline J gene provides the missing end. V and J are TRBV7-7 and TRBJ2-3; D may be TRBD2 (5 bases). CDR1 is SSHAT and CDR2 is FNYEAQ in the germline V gene (reference sequence). This CDR3 is built from 13 residues. The sequenced CDR3 bases are TGTGCTAGCAGCTGGACTCCCACAGATACG. This gives the protein CASSWTPTDT. The full CDR3 is CASSWTPTDTQYF.

Only a few counts were recorded for this clone. CDR3 DNA (partial): TGTGCCAGTAGCCTACTTCCAACAGGGGGCAATCAGCCC. It translates to CASSLLPTGGNQP. The whole CDR3 sequence is CASSLLPTGGNQPQHF. This chain joins TRBV19 and TRBJ1-5; 7 bases are shared with TRBD1. From the germline J gene comes the end of the CDR3, since the read stops 3 residues before it. CDR3 length: 16 amino acids. The V segment lost 6 bases and the J segment 2 bases; nucleotides outside the gene matches: 10. Germline values: CDR1 LNHDA, CDR2 SQIVND (reference sequence).

This clone was counted many times. The read ends 3 residues before the CDR3 terminus; that terminus is restored from the germline J gene. The chain joins TRBV7-9 to TRBJ1-4, with 7 bases identical to TRBD1. V dropped 6 bases and J dropped 3; count of bases not matched to a gene: 7. Germline lookup yields CDR1 SEHNR and CDR2 FQNEAQ (reference sequence). This CDR3 comprises 15 residues. The CDR3 reads CASSKEGAANEKLFF. The sequenced part of the CDR3 DNA is TGTGCCAGCAGTAAGGAGGGGGCAGCTAATGAAAAA.

In the case of this clone: The sequence runs out 3 residues before the end of the CDR3; the remainder is reconstructed from the germline J gene. The chain couples TRBV5-1 to TRBJ2-5; D call uncertain. From germline, CDR1 is SGHRS and CDR2 YFSETQ. Trimming left V 0 bases short and J 1 base short, with 4 bases between. The CDR3 sequence is 13 residues long. Partial CDR3 DNA: TGCGCCAGCAGCTTGGACGGCCAAGAGACC. Translation: CASSLDGQET. In full, the CDR3 reads CASSLDGQETQYF.

The sample holds many counts of this clone. Sequencing ends 3 residues short of the CDR3 end; the germline J gene provides the rest. This chain connects TRBV20-1 to TRBJ1-1; D might be TRBD1 (6 bases). Looked up from germline, CDR1 is DFQATT and CDR2 is SNEGSKA (reference sequence). Trimming took 6 bases from V and 4 from J, leaving 12 bases between them. The CDR3 sequence is 12 residues long. The DNA read from the CDR3 is TGCAGTGCCGGGTCACAGGGCACTGAA. This encodes CSAGSQGTE. The complete CDR3 reads CSAGSQGTEAFF.

The table lists this clone with a few counts. The CDR3 end lies 3 residues beyond the end of the read and is filled in from the germline J gene. The chain couples TRBV19 to TRBJ1-5, with TRBD1 matching over 8 bases. This CDR3 has 16 residues. The junction had 6 bases not matched to a gene; V was cut back by 0 bases and J by 5 bases. CDR1 is LNHDA, CDR2 SQIVND, per germline (reference sequence). The CDR3 reads CASSIDQGAGYQPQHF. The sequenced part of the CDR3 DNA is TGTGCCAGTAGTATAGATCAGGGGGCGGGATATCAGCCC.

With respect to this clone: The read comes to an end 3 residues before the CDR3 does, leaving the germline J gene to fill in the end. The chain links TRBV20-1 to TRBJ1-2, with D perhaps matching TRBD1 (6 bases). The V gene lost 3 bases and the J gene lost 5 bases, with 16 bases spanning the gap. Germline CDR1 is DFQATT and CDR2 is SNEGSKA (reference sequence). The CDR3 has 14 residues. The part of the CDR3 DNA that was read is TGCAGTGCTAGGCCTAGACCAGGGGCGTATGGC. Translating gives CSARPRPGAYG. The whole CDR3 protein reads CSARPRPGAYGYTF.

This clone was found a few times. Read data end 3 residues before the CDR3 end; the end is taken from the germline J gene. This sequence joins TRBV19 and TRBJ2-1; D might be TRBD2 (7 bases). Between the trimmed V and J ends, which lost 4 bases and 7 bases, there was a span of 11 bases. The CDR3 is 13 residues long. Germline assignment: CDR1 LNHDA and CDR2 SQIVND (reference sequence). The DNA read from the CDR3 is TGTGCCAGTAGTAAGGGGGGGATAAATGAG. It translates to CASSKGGINE. The complete CDR3 protein is CASSKGGINEQFF.

In the case of this clone: The CDR3 end is not reached by the read, which stops 3 residues before it; the germline J gene fills it in. V is TRBV19 and J is TRBJ2-7; D gene unclear. The CDR3 has 13 amino acids. Germline V CDR1 and CDR2: LNHDA, SQIVND (reference sequence). With 4 bases removed from V and 2 bases from J, the gap between germline ends came to 9 bases. The DNA read from the CDR3 is TGTGCCAGTAGTAGCGGTCTCCCCTACGAG. Encoded protein: CASSSGLPYE. The CDR3 in full is CASSSGLPYEQYF.

In the case of this clone: The read terminates 3 residues before the CDR3 end, so the remaining end is supplied by the germline J gene. The chain has TRBV2 and TRBJ2-7, with D perhaps matching TRBD1 (6 bases). This CDR3 spans 12 amino acids. Germline assignment: CDR1 SNHLY and CDR2 FYNNEI. With 8 bases removed from V and 5 bases from J, the gap between germline ends came to 13 bases. The CDR3 DNA, read in part, is TGTGCCAGCCAATCCCAGGGGAACGAG. Translation: CASQSQGNE. The whole CDR3 protein is CASQSQGNEQYF.

In its sample, this clone was seen many times. The CDR3 goes on 3 residues after the read ends, and that part is filled in from the germline J gene. This chain links TRBV2 with TRBJ1-4; the D is unclear. Trimming removed 10 bases from V and 7 bases from J, with 10 bases in between. Germline V gene data show CDR1 as SNHLY and CDR2 as FYNNEI. This CDR3 is 11 amino acids long. CDR3 in amino acids: CATGPGEKLFF. The CDR3 bases that were read are TGTGCCACCGGCCCAGGTGAAAAA.

This clone was seen a few times. The read stops 3 residues short of the end of the CDR3; the missing end is completed from the germline J gene. The V call is TRBV7-9, the J call TRBJ2-7; possible D gene TRBD1, 6 bases. CDR3 size: 15 residues. V shed 4 bases and J shed 0 bases, with 13 bases lying between them. Germline V gene data show CDR1 as SEHNR and CDR2 as FQNEAQ (reference sequence). The sequenced part of the CDR3 DNA is TGTGCCAGCAGCTACGGGACACTACCCTCCTACGAG. Translating gives CASSYGTLPSYE. The whole CDR3 region reads CASSYGTLPSYEQYF.

The sample holds many counts of this clone. With the read ending 3 residues before the CDR3 end, the germline J gene is used to fill in that end. The chain has TRBV20-1 and TRBJ2-5; TRBD2 matches at 7 bases. Trimming took 4 bases from V and 2 from J; bases not matched to a gene: 7. The CDR3 is 14 amino acids. CDR1 is DFQATT and CDR2 is SNEGSKA in the germline V gene (reference sequence). The DNA read from the CDR3 is TGCAGTGCTATACTTGGGGGGGTACAAGAGACC. It is translated as CSAILGGVQET. In full, the CDR3 reads CSAILGGVQETQYF.

This clone has ten or more counts. The missing CDR3 end, 3 residues past where the read stops, is filled in from the germline J gene. V is TRBV11-2 and J is TRBJ2-2; 7 bases map to TRBD1. After removal of 0 bases from V and 6 bases from J, the junction contained 1 base not matched to a gene. The CDR3 loop spans 14 amino acids. CDR1 and CDR2 (germline): SGHAT, FQNNGV. CDR3 amino acids: CASSLEQGAGELFF. Incomplete CDR3 DNA: TGTGCCAGCAGCTTAGAGCAGGGGGCCGGGGAG.

This clone was seen at least ten times. CDR3 sequence reads: CAWGPPGQGITDTQYF. CDR3 bases read: TGTGCCTGGGGTCCTCCGGGACAGGGGATCACAGATACG. The rearrangement joins TRBV30 to TRBJ2-3; 10 nucleotides agree with TRBD1. From the germline J gene comes the end of the CDR3, since the read stops 3 residues before it. Germline V gives CDR1 GTSNPN, CDR2 SVGIG (reference sequence). The junction had 10 bases not matched to a gene; V was cut back by 5 bases and J by 2 bases. This CDR3 contains 16 residues.

This clone has a handful of counts. The read finishes 3 residues shy of the CDR3 end, and the germline J gene is used to complete it. The chain has TRBV20-1 and TRBJ1-4; possibly TRBD1 for D (6 bases). The length of the CDR3 is 14 residues. The V end lost 5 bases, the J end lost 4 bases, and 14 bases lay between the germline ends. Looked up from germline, CDR1 is DFQATT and CDR2 is SNEGSKA (reference sequence). Here the CDR3 reads CSAARTAFNEKLFF. The sequenced CDR3 bases are TGCAGTGCTGCAAGGACAGCTTTTAATGAAAAA.

Concerning this clone itself: The CDR3 end falls 3 residues outside the read, so it is completed with the germline J gene. This chain connects TRBV6-4 to TRBJ2-3; 12 bases line up with TRBD2. The germline V gene has CDR1 MRHNA and CDR2 SNTAGT. After removal of 5 bases from V and 1 base from J, the junction contained 4 bases not matched to a gene. The CDR3 covers 16 residues. CDR3 sequence: CASSPGLAGGTDTQYF. CDR3 bases read: TGTGCCAGCAGTCCGGGACTAGCGGGCGGCACAGATACG.

This clone was detected only a few times. The read gets to within 3 residues of the CDR3 end, and the germline J gene fills in the rest. The J gene is TRBJ2-5, the V gene TRBV16; 7 bases are a match to TRBD2. Looked up from germline, CDR1 is KGHSY and CDR2 is FQNENV. The CDR3 contains 16 residues. V trimming: 0 bases; J trimming: 4 bases; junction bases outside the gene matches: 8. This CDR3 is CASSQSLGGRGETQYF. The DNA read from the CDR3 is TGTGCCAGCAGCCAATCGCTGGGCGGGAGAGGAGAGACC.

This clone was seen repeatedly, ten times or more. The CDR3 end is not reached by the read, which stops 3 residues before it; the germline J gene fills it in. V is TRBV4-2 and J is TRBJ2-5; D perhaps matches TRBD1 (6 bases). The germline V gene has CDR1 LGHNA and CDR2 YNFKEQ. The CDR3 covers 17 residues. V dropped 0 bases and J dropped 1 base, with 15 bases sitting between them. The CDR3 is CASSQDRAGDGQETQYF. The CDR3 DNA, read in part, is TGTGCCAGCAGCCAAGATAGGGCAGGGGACGGCCAAGAGACC.